This entry concerns a single T cell receptor beta chain. Its antigen remains unidentified. The record originates from a study of cytomegalovirus exposure and HLA in healthy donors. Study at large: Drawn from HLA-typed donors, tens of millions of unique TCRs were held in an early data release. General observations from the study: TCR beta sequences numbering under 20,000 were associated with HLA alleles at 0.05 false discovery rate in a later analysis. The dataset shows that most TCR sequences were rare, while some public TCRs occurred in many donors.

Per germline, CDR1 KGHSH and CDR2 LQKENI. The CDR3 loop spans 14 amino acids. Trimming removed 5 bases from V and 2 bases from J, with 10 bases in between. Vbeta (60) and Jbeta (13) primers were used in the PCR. Libraries were prepared by immunoSEQ multiplex PCR; TCRdb keeps only in-frame clonotypes and omits some of them. The table lists 100,000 or so clones, about 79% of them singletons, with approximately 1.2% in the top ten. Sequenced input: PBMCs. This TCR came from a young woman in good health and CMV-seronegative. The chain uses TRBV18 and TRBJ2-1, with a weak D call TRBD2 (6 bases). The CDR3 sequence: CASSEAGTYNEQFF. The DNA for the CDR3 is TGTGCCAGCTCAGAGGCGGGGACCTACAATGAGCAGTTCTTC. The complete variable domain, with remaining parts taken from reference TRBV18 and TRBJ2-1, reads NAGVMQNPRHLVRRRGQEARLRCSPMKGHSHVYWYRQLPEEGLKFMVYLQKENIIDESGMPKERFSAEFPKEGPSILRIQQVVRGDSAAYFCASSEAGTYNEQFFGPGTRLTVL.